One sample yielded the 10 T cell receptor beta chains listed below, sequenced in a study of T cells in Graves' hyperthyroidism and ophthalmopathy. RNA transcripts gave rise to amplified TCR beta CDR3 regions. First-round RT-PCR targeting the TCR CDR3 was performed with the HTBI primer set. TCRdb ran MiXCR on the multiplex PCR reads and lists one entry per CDR3 protein. The table has over 500,000 distinct CDR3 sequences, roughly 45% seen once. The specimen sequenced was peripheral blood or thyroid tissue (not recorded which). These receptors all stem from an adult woman with Graves' disease, either hyperthyroidism or ophthalmopathy (not recorded which).

This clonotype came up many times. The V gene is TRBV7-8, the J gene TRBJ1-1; D ambiguous. Trimming cost V 5 bases and J 1 base, with 14 bases left between them. CDR3 length: 15 residues. Germline-derived CDR1 and CDR2 are SGHVS and FQNEAQ. The CDR3 coding sequence is TGTGCCAGCAGCGCCCACCTGCACGGGAACACTGAAGCTTTCTTT. This translates into CASSAHLHGNTEAFF.

The V and J genes are TRBV10-3 and TRBJ1-5; the D gene is possibly TRBD1 (5 bases). The CDR3 is 12 amino acids. Germline values: CDR1 ENHRY, CDR2 SYGVKD. Trimming left V 8 bases short and J 6 bases short, with 11 bases between. The CDR3 DNA sequence: TGTGCCATCGGACAATCGGCTCAGCCCCAGCATTTT. This encodes CAIGQSAQPQHF.

There are a few counts of this clonotype. The chain recombines TRBV20-1 with TRBJ1-6; D not resolved. Trimming took off 2 bases at V and 8 bases at J, with 10 bases between the two ends. The CDR3 runs to 13 residues. Germline CDR1 and CDR2: DFQATT and SNEGSKA (reference sequence). CDR3 in DNA: TGCAGTGCTAGAAACGAACGAGATTCACCCCTCCACTTT. Amino acid sequence: CSARNERDSPLHF.

Regarding this clonotype: A much more abundant neighbour one base away suggests this may be a read error. The rearrangement uses TRBV6-5 and TRBJ1-1; D is uncertain. Germline CDR1 MNHEY, CDR2 SVGAGI. CDR3 length: 13 amino acids. The DNA of the CDR3 is TGTGCCAGCCGTTACTCGGGAGGCCCCGCGGCTTTCTTT. This translates into CASRYSGGPAAFF.

This clonotype was counted a few times. The V gene is TRBV7-9, the J gene TRBJ2-3; 10 bases agree with TRBD2. CDR3 length: 16 amino acids. The J segment lost 0 bases and the V segment lost 4 bases, leaving 4 bases of the junction unmatched. Germline V gene sequence: CDR1 SEHNR, CDR2 FQNEAQ (reference sequence). CDR3: CASSSSGRESTDTQYF. The CDR3 DNA reads as TGTGCCAGCAGCTCGAGCGGGAGGGAGAGCACAGATACGCAGTATTTT.

This clonotype appeared many times. One end of the junction does not line up with germline, which may come from a read error. The chain links TRBV5-1 to TRBJ2-7; 7 positions agree with TRBD1. This CDR3 comprises 13 residues. CDR1 and CDR2 (germline): SGHRS, YFSETQ. The CDR3 region has the DNA TGTGCCAGCAGCCTAGGACAGGTATACGAGCAGTACTTC. This gives the protein CASSLGQVYEQYF.

The chain uses TRBV19 and TRBJ2-1; D gene ambiguous. Between the trimmed V and J ends, which lost 0 bases and 0 bases, there was a span of 9 bases. This CDR3 has 16 residues. Germline V lookup: CDR1 LNHDA, CDR2 SQIVND (reference sequence). This chain's CDR3 is CASSIDLWSSYNEQFF. CDR3 nucleotide sequence: TGTGCCAGTAGTATAGATCTTTGGAGCTCCTACAATGAGCAGTTCTTC. The full variable domain, with the rest looked up from reference TRBV19 and TRBJ2-1, is DGGITQSPKYLFRKEGQNVTLSCEQNLNHDAMYWYRQDPGQGLRLIYYSQIVNDFQKGDIAEGYSVSREKKESFPLTVTSAQKNPTAFYLCASSIDLWSSYNEQFFGPGTRLTVL.

The chain combines TRBV5-1 with TRBJ2-2, with D unresolved. V lost 5 bases and J 6 bases, leaving 14 bases between the germline ends. The CDR3 covers 14 residues. The germline V gene has CDR1 SGHRS and CDR2 YFSETQ. The CDR3 is CASSVGFLSGELFF. The DNA of the CDR3 is TGCGCCAGCAGTGTGGGCTTTTTGTCCGGGGAGCTGTTTTTT.

V is TRBV10-3 and J is TRBJ2-4; 10 bases map to TRBD1. V shed 6 bases and J 0 bases; nucleotides not matched to a gene: 5. Germline CDR1 ENHRY, CDR2 SYGVKD. The CDR3 extends over 16 amino acids. The CDR3 spells CAIRPGQGIAKNIQYF. CDR3 DNA: TGTGCCATCAGACCGGGACAGGGGATAGCCAAAAACATTCAGTACTTC.

This clonotype occurred many times. This chain uses TRBV6-6 with TRBJ2-5, with D possibly matching TRBD2 (6 bases). V lost 5 bases to trimming and J lost 4 bases, with 11 bases between them. Germline values: CDR1 MNHNY, CDR2 SVGAGI (reference sequence). This CDR3 is built from 13 residues. The CDR3 reads CASSNQGGETQYF. CDR3 coding DNA: TGTGCCAGCAGTAATCAGGGAGGAGAGACCCAGTACTTC.